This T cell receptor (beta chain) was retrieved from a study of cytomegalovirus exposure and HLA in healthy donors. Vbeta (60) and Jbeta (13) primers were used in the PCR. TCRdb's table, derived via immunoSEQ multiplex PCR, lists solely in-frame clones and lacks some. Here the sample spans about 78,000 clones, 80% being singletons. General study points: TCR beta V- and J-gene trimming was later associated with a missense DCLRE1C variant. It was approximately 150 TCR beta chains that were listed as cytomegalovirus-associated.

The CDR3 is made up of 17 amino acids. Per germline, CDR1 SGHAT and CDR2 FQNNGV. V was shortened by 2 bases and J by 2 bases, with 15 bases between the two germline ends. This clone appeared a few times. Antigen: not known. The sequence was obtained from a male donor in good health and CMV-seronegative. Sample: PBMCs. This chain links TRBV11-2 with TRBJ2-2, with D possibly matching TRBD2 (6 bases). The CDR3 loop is CASSLFRLGDNTGELFF. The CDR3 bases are TGTGCCAGCAGCTTATTTCGACTAGGGGATAACACCGGGGAGCTGTTTTTT.